This T cell receptor beta chain was sequenced in a study of T cell repertoires in cytomegalovirus infection. As for the study in general: Researchers turned to recently identified HLA-C-restricted CMV epitopes as well as well-studied HLA-B-restricted ones. Carrying CMV and the relevant HLA type showed in public TCR beta signatures.

Comments on this clonotype: The antigen is not known. Sequence at one end of the junction differs from germline and may be a read error.

CDR1 and CDR2 (germline): SGHVS, FNYEAQ. The CDR3 has 14 residues. TCRdb re-called the reads with MiXCR, one entry per CDR3 protein. The sample carries fewer than 900,000 distinct CDR3 sequences, 29% recorded once. General study points: The cumulative frequency of public TCR beta families distinguished individuals who carried CMV together with the relevant HLA. Across the ex vivo response, the dominant clonotypes were HLA-C-restricted CMV-specific TCR beta clonotypes.

Here the sequenced sample was cultured CD8+ T cells from PBMCs, taken from culture after CMV antigen stimulation. The chain employs TRBV7-6 and TRBJ2-7; D may correspond to TRBD1 or TRBD2 (5 bases each). The TCR comes from a human donor in good health (CMV status not recorded). Some clones in this sample may be carry-over from other donors' samples. CDR3 in amino acids: CPSSLAERGYEQYF. As DNA, the CDR3 is TGTCCCAGCAGCTTAGCTGAGAGGGGCTACGAGCAGTACTTC.